This is a list of T cell receptor beta chains from one sample in a study of cytomegalovirus exposure and HLA in healthy donors. Some clones are missing from TCRdb's copy, which holds only in-frame ones; the method was immunoSEQ multiplex PCR. The sample holds 70,000 to 80,000 clones. The sequenced sample consisted of PBMCs. Receptors were obtained from a middle-aged man in good health and CMV-seronegative. Each CDR3 is given with its conserved first and last residue. Fields, in order: CDR3 protein, CDR3 DNA, D gene, V gene, J gene. D genes are given only for firm matches.

cdr3_aa: CASSATETLIKANEKLFF
cdr3_nt: TGTGCCAGCAGCGCGACAGAAACACTTATCAAGGCTAATGAAAAACTGTTTTTT
d_call: NA
v_call: TRBV7-9
j_call: TRBJ1-4

cdr3_aa: CASSQVEAGVVVDEQFF
cdr3_nt: TGTGCCAGCAGCCAAGTGGAAGCGGGGGTGGTGGTAGATGAGCAGTTCTTC
d_call: TRBD2
v_call: TRBV4-2
j_call: TRBJ2-1

cdr3_aa: CASSATDLYEQYF
cdr3_nt: TGCGCCAGCAGCGCGACAGACCTTTACGAGCAGTACTTC
d_call: NA
v_call: TRBV5-1
j_call: TRBJ2-7

cdr3_aa: CAWLGGGGAHTGELFF
cdr3_nt: TGTGCCTGGTTAGGGGGTGGGGGAGCCCACACCGGGGAGCTGTTTTTT
d_call: NA
v_call: TRBV30
j_call: TRBJ2-2

cdr3_aa: CASSARPGRDEQFF
cdr3_nt: TGTGCCAGCAGCGCCCGACCAGGGAGGGATGAGCAGTTCTTC
d_call: TRBD2
v_call: TRBV9
j_call: TRBJ2-1

cdr3_aa: CASSLFSQGFSGELFF
cdr3_nt: TGTGCCAGCAGCTTATTCTCTCAGGGGTTTTCCGGGGAGCTGTTTTTT
d_call: NA
v_call: TRBV7-8
j_call: TRBJ2-2

cdr3_aa: CASSSDYGYTF
cdr3_nt: TGTGCCAGCAGCTCCGACTATGGCTACACCTTC
d_call: NA
v_call: TRBV9
j_call: TRBJ1-2

cdr3_aa: CAWSVRTANSPLHF
cdr3_nt: TGTGCCTGGAGTGTACGGACAGCTAATTCACCCCTCCACTTT
d_call: NA
v_call: TRBV30
j_call: TRBJ1-6

cdr3_aa: CASSFDPQVAQYF
cdr3_nt: TGTGCCAGCAGCTTTGATCCCCAGGTGGCGCAGTATTTT
d_call: NA
v_call: TRBV5-4
j_call: TRBJ2-3

cdr3_aa: CASRQNIFTNEKLFF
cdr3_nt: TGCGCCAGCAGACAAAACATTTTTACTAATGAAAAACTGTTTTTT
d_call: NA
v_call: TRBV4-1
j_call: TRBJ1-4

cdr3_aa: CASSLRLRQGYNEQFF
cdr3_nt: TGTGCCAGCAGCCTACGTCTAAGACAGGGGTACAATGAGCAGTTCTTC
d_call: TRBD1
v_call: TRBV5-6
j_call: TRBJ2-1

cdr3_aa: CASSPDTGELFF
cdr3_nt: TGTGCCAGCTCACCCGACACCGGGGAGCTGTTTTTT
d_call: NA
v_call: TRBV18
j_call: TRBJ2-2

cdr3_aa: CASRGTVSYNSPLHF
cdr3_nt: TGTGCCAGTAGAGGGACAGTGTCGTATAATTCACCCCTCCACTTT
d_call: TRBD1
v_call: TRBV19
j_call: TRBJ1-6

cdr3_aa: CAISESGHSNQPQHF
cdr3_nt: TGTGCCATCAGTGAGTCGGGACATAGCAATCAGCCCCAGCATTTT
d_call: NA
v_call: TRBV10-3
j_call: TRBJ1-5

cdr3_aa: CASSLDLWNTEAFF
cdr3_nt: TGCGCCAGCAGCTTGGATCTGTGGAACACTGAAGCTTTCTTT
d_call: NA
v_call: TRBV5-1
j_call: TRBJ1-1

cdr3_aa: CAISESMIAGRKETQYF
cdr3_nt: TGTGCCATCAGTGAGTCGATGATAGCGGGGCGGAAAGAGACCCAGTACTTC
d_call: TRBD2
v_call: TRBV10-3
j_call: TRBJ2-5

cdr3_aa: CASSLGRGDGELFF
cdr3_nt: TGTGCCAGCAGCTTGGGGCGGGGGGACGGGGAGCTGTTTTTT
d_call: TRBD2
v_call: TRBV5-4
j_call: TRBJ2-2

cdr3_aa: CASSLGQGETQYF
cdr3_nt: TGCGCCAGCAGCTTGGGGCAGGGGGAGACCCAGTACTTC
d_call: NA
v_call: TRBV5-1
j_call: TRBJ2-5

cdr3_aa: CASSADRANYGYTF
cdr3_nt: TGTGCCAGCAGTGCGGACAGAGCTAACTATGGCTACACCTTC
d_call: NA
v_call: TRBV6-1
j_call: TRBJ1-2

cdr3_aa: CASSYSTNGDNEQFF
cdr3_nt: TGTGCCAGCAGTTACTCGACGAACGGGGACAATGAGCAGTTCTTC
d_call: NA
v_call: TRBV6-5
j_call: TRBJ2-1

cdr3_aa: CASTQTANTEAFF
cdr3_nt: TGTGCCAGCACCCAAACAGCGAACACTGAAGCTTTCTTT
d_call: NA
v_call: TRBV2
j_call: TRBJ1-1

cdr3_aa: CASSLNLWTDMNTEAFF
cdr3_nt: TGTGCCAGCAGTTTAAATCTTTGGACAGACATGAACACTGAAGCTTTCTTT
d_call: NA
v_call: TRBV27
j_call: TRBJ1-1

cdr3_aa: CASKRQGANEQYF
cdr3_nt: TGTGCCAGCAAACGACAGGGGGCTAACGAGCAGTACTTC
d_call: TRBD1
v_call: TRBV7-9
j_call: TRBJ2-7

cdr3_aa: CASSRGPEAFF
cdr3_nt: TGTGCCAGTAGTAGAGGGCCTGAAGCTTTCTTT
d_call: NA
v_call: TRBV19
j_call: TRBJ1-1

cdr3_aa: CASSPTSGGAYEQYF
cdr3_nt: TGCGCCAGCAGCCCGACTAGCGGGGGGGCCTACGAGCAGTACTTC
d_call: TRBD2
v_call: TRBV5-1
j_call: TRBJ2-7

cdr3_aa: CASSENFGPNEQFF
cdr3_nt: TGTGCCAGCAGTGAAAATTTTGGGCCCAATGAGCAGTTCTTC
d_call: NA
v_call: TRBV6-1
j_call: TRBJ2-1

cdr3_aa: CASGRGEREGYGYTF
cdr3_nt: TGTGCCAGCGGGCGTGGGGAAAGGGAGGGCTATGGCTACACCTTC
d_call: NA
v_call: TRBV2
j_call: TRBJ1-2

cdr3_aa: CASTGGAGYTF
cdr3_nt: TGTGCCAGCACCGGGGGAGCTGGCTACACCTTC
d_call: NA
v_call: TRBV27
j_call: TRBJ1-2

cdr3_aa: CASSEGLAANEQFF
cdr3_nt: TGTGCCAGCAGTGAGGGGCTAGCGGCCAATGAGCAGTTCTTC
d_call: TRBD2
v_call: TRBV2
j_call: TRBJ2-1

cdr3_aa: CASSLATGANEQFF
cdr3_nt: TGTGCCAGCAGCTTGGCCACAGGAGCGAATGAGCAGTTCTTC
d_call: NA
v_call: TRBV5-4
j_call: TRBJ2-1

cdr3_aa: CASSLAGTGALSSYNEQFF
cdr3_nt: TGCGCCAGCAGCTTGGCCGGGACAGGGGCGCTAAGCTCCTACAATGAGCAGTTCTTC
d_call: TRBD1
v_call: TRBV5-1
j_call: TRBJ2-1

cdr3_aa: CASSFWETSGANEQFF
cdr3_nt: TGTGCCAGCAGTTTCTGGGAGACTAGCGGGGCGAATGAGCAGTTCTTC
d_call: TRBD2
v_call: TRBV27
j_call: TRBJ2-1

cdr3_aa: CASSIYGSEAFF
cdr3_nt: TGTGCCAGTAGTATTTACGGGTCTGAAGCTTTCTTT
d_call: NA
v_call: TRBV19
j_call: TRBJ1-1

cdr3_aa: CASSNRGSGELFF
cdr3_nt: TGTGCCAGCAGCAACCGAGGGTCCGGGGAGCTGTTTTTT
d_call: NA
v_call: TRBV11-1
j_call: TRBJ2-2

cdr3_aa: CAISLTGDENIQYF
cdr3_nt: TGTGCCATCAGTTTGACAGGGGACGAAAACATTCAGTACTTC
d_call: TRBD1
v_call: TRBV10-3
j_call: TRBJ2-4

cdr3_aa: CASSVGPTGGAQDYGYTF
cdr3_nt: TGTGCCAGCAGCGTAGGCCCCACAGGGGGCGCCCAGGACTATGGCTACACCTTC
d_call: TRBD1
v_call: TRBV9
j_call: TRBJ1-2

cdr3_aa: CASSLNGLGGETQYF
cdr3_nt: TGTGCCAGCAGCTTAAACGGACTAGGTGGAGAGACCCAGTACTTC
d_call: TRBD2
v_call: TRBV7-3
j_call: TRBJ2-5

cdr3_aa: CASSLTAGDNSYEQYF
cdr3_nt: TGTGCCAGCAGCTTAACGGCAGGGGACAACTCCTACGAGCAGTACTTC
d_call: NA
v_call: TRBV7-3
j_call: TRBJ2-7

cdr3_aa: CAWRSGRALYEQYF
cdr3_nt: TGTGCCTGGAGGTCCGGCAGGGCCCTTTACGAGCAGTACTTC
d_call: NA
v_call: TRBV30
j_call: TRBJ2-7

cdr3_aa: CSTKSGAYEQYF
cdr3_nt: TGCAGCACCAAAAGCGGGGCGTACGAGCAGTACTTC
d_call: TRBD2
v_call: TRBV29-1
j_call: TRBJ2-7